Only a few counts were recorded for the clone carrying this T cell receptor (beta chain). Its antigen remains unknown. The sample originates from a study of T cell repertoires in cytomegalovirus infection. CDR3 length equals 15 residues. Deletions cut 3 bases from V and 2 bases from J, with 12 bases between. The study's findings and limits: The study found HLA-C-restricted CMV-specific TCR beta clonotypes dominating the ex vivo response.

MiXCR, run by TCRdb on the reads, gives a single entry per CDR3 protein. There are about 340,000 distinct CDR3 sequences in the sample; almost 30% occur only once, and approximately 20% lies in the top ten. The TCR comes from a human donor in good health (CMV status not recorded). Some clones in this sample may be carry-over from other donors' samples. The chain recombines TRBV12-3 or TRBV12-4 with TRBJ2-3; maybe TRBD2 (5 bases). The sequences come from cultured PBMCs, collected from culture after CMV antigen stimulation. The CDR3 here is CASSFGAATTDTQYF. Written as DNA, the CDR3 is TGTGCCAGCAGTTTCGGAGCGGCCACCACAGATACGCAGTATTTT.